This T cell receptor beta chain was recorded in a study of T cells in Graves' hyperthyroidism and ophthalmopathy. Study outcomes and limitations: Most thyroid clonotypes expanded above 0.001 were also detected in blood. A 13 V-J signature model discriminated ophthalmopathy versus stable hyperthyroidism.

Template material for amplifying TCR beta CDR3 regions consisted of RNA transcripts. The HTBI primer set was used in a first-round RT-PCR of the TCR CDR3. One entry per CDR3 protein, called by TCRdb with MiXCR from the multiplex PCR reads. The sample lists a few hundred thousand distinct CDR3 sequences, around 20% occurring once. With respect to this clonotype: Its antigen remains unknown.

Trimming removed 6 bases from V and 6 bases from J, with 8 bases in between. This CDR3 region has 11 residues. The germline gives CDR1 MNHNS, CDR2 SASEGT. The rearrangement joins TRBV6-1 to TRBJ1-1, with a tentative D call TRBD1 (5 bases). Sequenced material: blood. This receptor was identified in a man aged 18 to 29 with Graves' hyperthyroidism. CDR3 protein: CASRQGSEAFF. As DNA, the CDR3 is TGTGCCAGCAGGCAGGGCTCTGAAGCTTTCTTT.